This TCR beta chain came from a study of blood T cell repertoires in COVID-19. The germline CDR1 and CDR2 sequences are MRHNA and SNTAGT. V lost 2 bases and J 7 bases, leaving 6 bases between the germline ends. This CDR3 has 13 amino acids. The data were produced by immunoSEQ multiplex PCR, yet TCRdb's version contains in-frame clones alone and is incomplete. This table holds 35,000 to 50,000 clones, over 80% found once. The rearrangement links TRBV6-4 to TRBJ1-6, with D tentatively TRBD1 (5 bases). This TCR came from a woman over 75 with acute or convalescent COVID-19. The sample comprised peripheral blood. CDR3 nucleotides: TGTGCCAGCAGTGACAGGGGAAATTCACCCCTCCACTTT. As protein: CASSDRGNSPLHF.